The present TCR beta chain was sequenced within a study of cytomegalovirus exposure and HLA in healthy donors (dated by TCRdb to about 2017). The study in broad terms: In an earlier analysis of about 560 of the donors, less than 350 Gb of sequence data and 95 million to 130 million unique TCR beta sequences from 180 million or so T cells were reported. On average, over 200,000 unique TCR beta nucleotide sequences were sequenced per donor among 300 to 500 genotyped donors of the cohort, with roughly 20% of those sequences being non-productive. In addition to the first cohort of 666 subjects, a separate validation cohort of some 120 different subjects was used. The study used immunosequencing to profile the T cell repertoires of 600 to 850 subjects and linked those repertoires to cytomegalovirus serostatus. About five DR-DQ haplotypes were handled as single units for association and clustering, since linkage in the cohort was strong. A later analysis re-analyzed previously published TCR beta repertoires from 550 to 700 donors and added high-resolution HLA genotyping to study TCR occurrence patterns. An earlier analysis of several hundred of the donors used high-throughput TCR beta sequencing to judge whether each TCR beta V gene segment behaved as functional or pseudogenic. The study aimed to test whether cataloging public T cell receptors could reveal signatures of past pathogen exposure. HLA typing included class I and class II loci at four-digit resolution. Typing coverage varied by locus: roughly 620-640 donors for A, B, C, DRB1 and DQB1; 500 to 550 for DQA1; more than 600 for DPA1; fewer than 480 for DPB1. Rather than drawing on any new phenotypic data, the later analysis identified candidate immune exposures from TCR beta sequences and the way those sequences occurred across donors. Every repertoire in the discovery cohort had been generated on one and the same sequencing platform. Of the approximately 370 genotyped donors, approximately 80% were placed in the genetic ancestry cluster associated with self-reported Caucasian donors. To predict cytomegalovirus infection status, the study brought together high-throughput TCR immunosequencing, statistical association of individual TCRs with disease status, and machine learning. Donor age, sex, ethnicity and CMV serostatus were compiled together with the repertoire data. Genome-wide SNP genotypes for about 55% of the roughly 670 donors were used in a later genetic analysis, which treated that subset as a discovery cohort. About 310 gigabases of sequencing data and 80 million or so unique TCR sequences were included in an early release covering about 700 HLA-typed donors. What the authors observed across the whole study: The cohort was sequenced for TCR beta chains only, and without alpha or paired-chain data the features that could be detected were limited. Several of the top co-occurrence clusters appeared to be linked to parvovirus B19, influenza, CMV and Epstein-Barr virus, according to a later analysis. The sequencing pipeline was judged likely to have produced a cluster of highly shared sequence variants as a technical artifact. In the study, around 160 TCR beta chains were listed as associated with cytomegalovirus. Linkage disequilibrium might explain the correlated functional status among segregating V segments, but an unknown experimental factor could not be excluded. Some 15 rarely observed V segments, including chromosome 9 orphons, were excluded from the earlier analysis of several hundred of the donors because counts were too low. A further reported finding was that TCR beta sequences accurately predicted the HLA-A and HLA-B alleles for most subjects in the first cohort. At a false discovery rate of 0.05, a later analysis linked under 20,000 TCR beta sequences to specific HLA alleles. V-gene and J-gene trimming of TCR beta chains was associated with a missense DCLRE1C variant in a later genetic analysis, and the association was replicated in an independent cohort. Presence/absence analyses assumed roughly uniform sequencing depth across donors, an assumption that may not hold. In both the original and validation cohorts, the classifier was reported to diagnose cytomegalovirus status with high specificity and sensitivity. Broadly in line with IMGT annotations, most TCR beta V segments showed up in productive rearrangements about 87% or about 30% of the time in an earlier analysis of several hundred of the donors. A later genetic analysis reported fewer N-insertions in productive TCRs among donors in an Asian-associated ancestry cluster than the roughly 700-donor mean. In a later analysis, the rate of TCR association differed among HLA loci, with DRB1 alleles having the most associated TCRs and HLA-C alleles having the fewest. While some public TCRs were present in many individuals, most TCR sequences turned up only very rarely across donors. A later analysis found that most CMV-associated TCR beta chains appeared HLA-restricted, with HLA associations seemingly driven largely by CMV exposure. Because HLA typing was unavailable for some donors at each locus, only the typed subset was used in association tests. According to the authors, the approach could potentially be generalized to other disease states and immunological phenotypes. Assigning TCR associations to individual alleles was difficult when HLA alleles, especially DR and DQ, strongly co-occurred. In a later analysis, HLA-associated TCR beta chains showed more clonal expansion and lower generation probabilities than non-associated chains that were equally common. Some IMGT-functional V segments, including TRBV6-2 and TRBV6-3, could not be distinguished by the 87-base-pair reads and were therefore excluded. A few of the identified cytomegalovirus-associated TCR beta chains were confirmed in vitro to be specific for cytomegalovirus antigens. CMV serostatus was the only immune exposure information available for the cohort.

As to this clone: Its antigen is unknown. No base quality values were provided; no much bigger clone lies one nucleotide off.

The cohort was made up of about 610 healthy bone marrow donors. At the time of sampling, every cohort member was nominally healthy, though immune exposures that went unrecorded were likely present. The donor was CMV seronegative and belonged to the group of over 300 seronegative cohort members. Each donor provided a peripheral blood sample, and peripheral blood mononuclear cells were used for TCR beta sequencing. The Qiagen DNeasy Blood Extraction Kit was used to extract genomic DNA from the blood cell samples. From cysteine to phenylalanine, the CDR3 is 15 amino acids long. The read is trimmed to its CDR3 DNA, 45 bases read in frame from base 1. Sequences GTSNPN (CDR1) and SVGIG (CDR2) are obtained from the germline V gene (reference sequence). V is pruned by 2 bases and J by 3 bases, leaving 7 bases of the junction without a gene match. The library was prepared using the immunoSEQ multiplex PCR assay. For the multiplex PCR, a mixture combining 60 forward primers for TCR Vbeta segments and 13 reverse primers for TCR Jbeta segments was used. Amplification of the CDR3 region of rearranged TCR beta genes was performed with a multiplex PCR assay on genomic DNA. On the Illumina HiSeq System, the amplified TCR beta libraries were sequenced as 87-base-pair reads. In the authors' own workflow: Across the roughly 600 repertoires, a later analysis counted 78 million or so unique TCR beta chains, roughly 11 million of which were shared by at least two donors. Raw reads were error-corrected and collapsed into unique sequences by a nearest-neighbor algorithm in which closely related sequences were merged to remove PCR and sequencing errors. To assign V, D and J gene segments, CDR3 sequences were aligned to IMGT reference sequences. For a sequence to be retained, a match of at least six nucleotides was required to both a V gene segment and a J gene segment. A rearrangement was called productive if the CDR3 had no stop codons and remained in frame with V and J, and every other rearrangement was called non-productive. Following IMGT convention, CDR3 was defined as the stretch from the second conserved V-encoded cysteine to the conserved J-encoded phenylalanine. The earlier analysis of roughly 590 of the donors excluded sequences that lacked an unambiguous match to a single V gene segment. An earlier analysis of 587 of the donors called V segments functional above 56.7% productive rearrangements and segregating when the between-donor standard deviation exceeded 5%. To diagnose cytomegalovirus status from the catalog of TCR beta chain sequences, a statistical classification framework was built. A later analysis assigned V and J genes by comparing TCR nucleotide sequences with IMGT/GENE-DB human TR gene sequences. In a later analysis, CDR3 sequences and most-parsimonious VDJ recombination scenarios were assigned using the TCRdist pipeline. A later analysis defined each TCR beta chain by its CDR3 amino acid sequence plus V-gene family, and excluded reads lacking a unique V-gene family. In a later analysis, around 650 highly shared, low-generation-probability nucleotide sequences were removed to address suspected cross-contamination and a sequencing artifact. In a later analysis, a clonal expansion index was calculated for each public chain from normalized within-repertoire ranks of inferred template counts. In a later analysis, generation probabilities were computed with a VDJ recombination model fitted to out-of-frame rearrangements, and the resulting probabilities were checked against IGoR. In a later analysis, hypergeometric tests were used to score TCR-TCR, TCR-HLA and TCR-CMV co-occurrence, with a repertoire-size bias correction applied to TCR pairs. In a later analysis, false discovery rates were estimated by permuting HLA or CMV assignments 20 times. In a later analysis, co-occurring TCRs were grouped using DBSCAN, with TCRdist sequence similarity added in when clustering inside HLA-allele-positive subsets. Repertoires with fewer than 30,000 or more than 120,000 public chains, plus five repertoires with anomalous nucleotide sharing, were excluded from co-occurrence clustering. TCRdb took this table from immuneACCESS and kept in-frame rearrangements with V and J called. Such tables lack part of the clones; where checked against another copy, unresolved V genes explain under half of the gap, and the rest is unexplained. V and J calls and clone size are given by that table; D and trimming were obtained from the DNA. The sample includes 100,000 to 150,000 clones, with around 74% observed a single time. Jointly, the top ten make up approximately 7.2% of the sample.

The origin of this receptor is a male donor in good health and CMV-seronegative. The chain was built from TRBV30 and TRBJ2-3, and 8 junctional nucleotides match TRBD2. The sequenced sample consisted of PBMCs. The CDR3 corresponds to CAWSRSGSRTDTQYF. Here is the DNA: TGTGCCTGGAGTAGAAGCGGGAGTCGGACAGATACGCAGTATTTT.